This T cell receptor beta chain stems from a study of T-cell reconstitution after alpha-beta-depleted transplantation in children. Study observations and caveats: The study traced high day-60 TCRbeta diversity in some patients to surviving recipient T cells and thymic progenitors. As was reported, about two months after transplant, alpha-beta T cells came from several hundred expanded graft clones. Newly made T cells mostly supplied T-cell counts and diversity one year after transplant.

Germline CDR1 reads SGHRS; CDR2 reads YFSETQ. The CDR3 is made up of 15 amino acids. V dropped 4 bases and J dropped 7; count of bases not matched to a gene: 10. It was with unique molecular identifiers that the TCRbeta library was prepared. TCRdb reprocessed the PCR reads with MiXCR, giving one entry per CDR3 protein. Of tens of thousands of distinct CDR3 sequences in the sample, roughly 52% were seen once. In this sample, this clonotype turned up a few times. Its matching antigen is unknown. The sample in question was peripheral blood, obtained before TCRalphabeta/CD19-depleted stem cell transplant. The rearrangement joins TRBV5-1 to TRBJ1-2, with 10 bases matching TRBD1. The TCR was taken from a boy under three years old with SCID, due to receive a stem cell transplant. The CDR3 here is CASSPDRGRAGGYTF. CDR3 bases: TGCGCCAGCAGCCCAGACAGGGGGCGTGCTGGTGGCTACACCTTC. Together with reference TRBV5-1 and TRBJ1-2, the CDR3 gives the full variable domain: KAGVTQTPRYLIKTRGQQVTLSCSPISGHRSVSWYQQTPGQGLQFLFEYFSETQRNKGNFPGRFSGRQFSNSRSEMNVSTLELGDSALYLCASSPDRGRAGGYTFGSGTRLTVV.